Presented here are 27 T cell receptor beta chains from one specimen sequenced in a study of monozygotic twins with inflammatory bowel disease (dated by TCRdb to the late 2010s). Libraries were prepared through 5' RACE. Sequencing took place on an Illumina HiSeq 2500. TCRdb reprocessed the reads into one record per CDR3 protein sequence, lacking DNA. The table for this sample shows around 370,000 distinct CDR3 sequences. Of the sample, 2.5% to 3% is held by the ten largest clones. The material sequenced was blood. These receptor sequences come from a human donor with ulcerative colitis or Crohn's disease, or a healthy co-twin of an affected twin (not recorded which).

The rearrangement links TRBV5-1 to TRBJ1-1; the TCRdb call, TRBD1, lacks DNA for checking. The germline gives CDR1 SGHRS, CDR2 YFSETQ. This CDR3 region has 15 residues. CDR3 sequence: CASSQMGTVNTEAFF.

This chain links TRBV11-2 with TRBJ2-5; as DNA is missing, the TRBD1 call by TCRdb cannot be tested. The CDR3 has 13 amino acids. Germline V gives CDR1 SGHAT, CDR2 FQNNGV. The CDR3 here is CASSRGAQETQYF.

The rearrangement links TRBV28 to TRBJ2-7; TCRdb indicates TRBD1, and absent DNA this call remains unverified. From germline, CDR1 is MDHEN and CDR2 SYDVKM. The CDR3 consists of 16 residues. The CDR3 here is CASSFGTGGALVEQYF.

The chain uses TRBV29-1 and TRBJ2-3; TCRdb designates TRBD2, a call that cannot be tested without DNA. CDR1 is SQVTM and CDR2 is ANQGSEA in the germline V gene. The CDR3 totals 13 residues. This chain's CDR3 is CSVGAGGPDTQYF.

The chain has TRBV25-1 and TRBJ2-7; no DNA is available, so the TRBD2 call from TCRdb remains unchecked. Germline values: CDR1 MGHDK, CDR2 SYGVNS. The CDR3 runs to 15 residues. The CDR3 sequence: CASSERRTSKDEQYF.

The chain recombines TRBV27 with TRBJ2-7; TCRdb's D call, TRBD1, is unchecked because there is no DNA. From germline, CDR1 is MNHEY and CDR2 SMNVEV (reference sequence). The CDR3 is 15 residues long. CDR3 residues: CASRWGQGFSHEQYF.

This CDR3 is CASSQDHGEYPDTQYF. J is TRBJ2-3 and V is TRBV4-2. The CDR3 loop spans 16 amino acids. The germline CDR1 and CDR2 sequences are LGHNA and YNFKEQ.

The V and J genes are TRBV20-1 and TRBJ1-4; the D call of TRBD1 rests on TCRdb alone, since no DNA is present to check it. The CDR3 spans 14 residues. CDR1 DFQATT and CDR2 SNEGSKA come from the germline V gene (reference sequence). The CDR3 is CSAETGTGDEKLFF.

The chain is built from TRBV9 and TRBJ2-3; TCRdb designates TRBD2, a call that cannot be tested without DNA. This CDR3 is built from 17 residues. Germline values: CDR1 SGDLS, CDR2 YYNGEE. CDR3 residues: CASSVGMSGGYTDTQYF.

V and J are TRBV7-9 and TRBJ2-2. Germline CDR1 SEHNR, CDR2 FQNEAQ (reference sequence). The CDR3 spans 12 residues. The CDR3 is CASSFSHGELFF.

The chain couples TRBV5-5 to TRBJ2-1; TCRdb indicates TRBD1, and absent DNA this call remains unverified. CDR1 and CDR2 from the germline V gene are SGHKS and YYEKEE (reference sequence). This CDR3 has 15 residues. This CDR3 is CASSLVAGDYNEQFF.

The chain has TRBV19 and TRBJ1-5; no DNA is available, so the TRBD1 call from TCRdb remains unchecked. CDR1 is LNHDA, CDR2 SQIVND, per germline (reference sequence). This CDR3 has 14 residues. The CDR3 protein is CASTGTAINQPQHF.

The V call is TRBV10-3, the J call TRBJ1-2. The CDR3 is made up of 15 amino acids. The germline CDR1 and CDR2 sequences are ENHRY and SYGVKD. The CDR3 spells CAISESVRADYGYTF.

Here the CDR3 reads CASSQKQGAPGGQETQYF. The rearrangement links TRBV4-2 to TRBJ2-5; TCRdb's D call of TRBD1 is untestable without DNA. The CDR3 consists of 18 residues. Per germline, CDR1 LGHNA and CDR2 YNFKEQ.

This rearrangement joins TRBV6-1 to TRBJ1-5; without DNA, the TCRdb call of TRBD1 cannot be checked. The CDR3 consists of 19 residues. Germline loops: CDR1 MNHNS, CDR2 SASEGT. The CDR3 sequence is CASSPFAQRTGLINQPQHF.

The chain recombines TRBV7-9 with TRBJ1-6; TCRdb's D call of TRBD1 is untestable without DNA. The CDR3 is made up of 17 amino acids. Germline-derived CDR1 and CDR2 are SEHNR and FQNEAQ (reference sequence). CDR3: CASSMTGGARSDSPLHF.

The chain combines TRBV5-1 with TRBJ2-7; TCRdb picks TRBD1, but there is no DNA to check that call. The germline CDR1 and CDR2 sequences are SGHRS and YFSETQ. The CDR3 covers 15 residues. The CDR3 region is CASSLVGGKPYEHYF. Combining the CDR3 with reference TRBV5-1 and TRBJ2-7 gives the whole variable domain KAGVTQTPRYLIKTRGQQVTLSCSPISGHRSVSWYQQTPGQGLQFLFEYFSETQRNKGNFPGRFSGRQFSNSRSEMNVSTLELGDSALYLCASSLVGGKPYEHYFGPGTRLTVT.

V gene TRBV18 combines with J gene TRBJ2-4; TCRdb gives TRBD1 as the D gene, but with no DNA this cannot be confirmed. Germline-derived CDR1 and CDR2 are KGHSH and LQKENI. The CDR3 has 15 residues. The CDR3 loop is CASSRTDSDENIQYF.

The chain has TRBV4-1 and TRBJ2-7; there is no DNA to check the TCRdb D call of TRBD1. CDR1 and CDR2 (germline): MGHRA, YSYEKL. The CDR3 length is 13 residues. CDR3 sequence: CASSQENRGEQYF.

The gene calls are TRBV3-1 and TRBJ1-6. This CDR3 is 14 amino acids long. Germline assignment: CDR1 LGHDT and CDR2 YNNKEL (reference sequence). CDR3 amino acids: CASSQETHVVALHF.

This sequence joins TRBV16 and TRBJ1-5. The CDR3 length is 14 residues. Germline V CDR1 and CDR2: KGHSY, FQNENV. The CDR3 spells CASSQSAGSQPQHF.

The V and J genes are TRBV6-2 or TRBV6-3 and TRBJ2-2; TCRdb designates TRBD1, a call that cannot be tested without DNA. CDR1 and CDR2 from the germline V gene are MNHEY and SVGEGT. The CDR3 contains 15 residues. The CDR3 here is CASSYMAGRTGELFF.

The V call is TRBV18, the J call TRBJ2-7. The CDR3 is 17 residues long. Germline values: CDR1 KGHSH, CDR2 LQKENI. The chain's CDR3 is CASSSDLYGQATYEQYF.

The chain recombines TRBV7-8 with TRBJ1-1; TCRdb proposes TRBD1, but this gene call is untestable without DNA. CDR1 is SGHVS, CDR2 FQNEAQ, per germline. The CDR3 covers 15 residues. The CDR3 sequence is CASSFRDSMNTEAFF.

The genes are TRBV10-3 and TRBJ2-1; no DNA is available, so the TRBD1 call from TCRdb remains unchecked. CDR3 length: 17 amino acids. CDR1 ENHRY and CDR2 SYGVKD come from the germline V gene. The CDR3 region is CAISESRDRPTRNEQFF.

The chain uses TRBV9 and TRBJ2-3; TCRdb returns TRBD1, unconfirmable since there is no DNA. The CDR3 totals 16 residues. Germline lookup yields CDR1 SGDLS and CDR2 YYNGEE. The chain's CDR3 is CASSVDGGGGTDTQYF.

The J gene is TRBJ2-2, the V gene TRBV6-5; lacking DNA, the TRBD2 call made by TCRdb goes unchecked. CDR3 size: 17 residues. Per germline, CDR1 MNHEY and CDR2 SVGAGI. The CDR3: CASSSRLAGGYSWELFF.